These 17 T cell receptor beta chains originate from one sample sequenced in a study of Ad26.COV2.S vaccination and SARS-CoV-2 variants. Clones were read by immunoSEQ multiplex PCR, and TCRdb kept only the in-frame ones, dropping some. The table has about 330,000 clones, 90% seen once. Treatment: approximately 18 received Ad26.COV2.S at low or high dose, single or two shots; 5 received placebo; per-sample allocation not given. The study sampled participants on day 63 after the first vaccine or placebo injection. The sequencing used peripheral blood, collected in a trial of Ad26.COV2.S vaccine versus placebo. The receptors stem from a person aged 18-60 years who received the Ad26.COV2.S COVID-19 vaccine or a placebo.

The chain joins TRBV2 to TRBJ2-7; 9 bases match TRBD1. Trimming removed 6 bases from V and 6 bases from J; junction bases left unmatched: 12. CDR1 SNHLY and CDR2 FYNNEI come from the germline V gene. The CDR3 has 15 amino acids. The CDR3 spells CASRDPGQGPLEQYV. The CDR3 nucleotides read TGTGCCAGCAGAGATCCGGGACAGGGTCCCCTCGAGCAGTACGTC.

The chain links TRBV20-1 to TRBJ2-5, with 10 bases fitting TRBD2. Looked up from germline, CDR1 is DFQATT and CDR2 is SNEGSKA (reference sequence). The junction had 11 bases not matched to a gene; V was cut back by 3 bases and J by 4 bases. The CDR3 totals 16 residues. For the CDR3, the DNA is TGCAGTGCTAGTCCATGGGAGCGGGGGGGCTCAGAGACCCAGTACTTC. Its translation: CSASPWERGGSETQYF.

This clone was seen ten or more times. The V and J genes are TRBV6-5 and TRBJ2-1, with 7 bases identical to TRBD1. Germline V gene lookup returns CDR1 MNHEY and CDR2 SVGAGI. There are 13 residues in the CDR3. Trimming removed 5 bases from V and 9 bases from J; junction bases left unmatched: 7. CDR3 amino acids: CASSLIQGIEQFF. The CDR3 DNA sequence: TGTGCCAGCAGTCTCATACAGGGGATTGAGCAGTTCTTC.

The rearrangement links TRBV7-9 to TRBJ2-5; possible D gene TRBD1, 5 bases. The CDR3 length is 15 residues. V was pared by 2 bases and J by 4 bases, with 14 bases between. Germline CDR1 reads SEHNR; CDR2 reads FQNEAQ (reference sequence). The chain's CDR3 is CASSLFQQERETQYF. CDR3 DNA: TGTGCCAGCAGCTTATTTCAACAGGAAAGAGAGACCCAGTACTTC. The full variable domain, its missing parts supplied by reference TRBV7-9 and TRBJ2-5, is DTGVSQNPRHKITKRGQNVTFRCDPISEHNRLYWYRQTLGQGPEFLTYFQNEAQLEKSRLLSDRFSAERPKGSFSTLEIQRTEQGDSAMYLCASSLFQQERETQYFGPGTRLLVL.

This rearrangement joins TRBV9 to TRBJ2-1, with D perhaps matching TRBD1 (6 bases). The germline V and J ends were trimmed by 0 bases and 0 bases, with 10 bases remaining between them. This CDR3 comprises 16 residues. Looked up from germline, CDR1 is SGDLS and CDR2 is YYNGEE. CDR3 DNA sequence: TGTGCCAGCAGCGTAGGGGTCAGGGGCTCCTACAATGAGCAGTTCTTC. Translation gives CASSVGVRGSYNEQFF.

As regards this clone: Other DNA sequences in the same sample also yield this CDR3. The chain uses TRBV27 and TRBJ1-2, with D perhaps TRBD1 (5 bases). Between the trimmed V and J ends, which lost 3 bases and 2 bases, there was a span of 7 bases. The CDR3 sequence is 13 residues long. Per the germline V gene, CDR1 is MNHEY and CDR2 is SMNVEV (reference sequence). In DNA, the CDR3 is TGTGCCAGCAGTTTCGGGGGGAACTATGGCTACACCTTC. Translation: CASSFGGNYGYTF.

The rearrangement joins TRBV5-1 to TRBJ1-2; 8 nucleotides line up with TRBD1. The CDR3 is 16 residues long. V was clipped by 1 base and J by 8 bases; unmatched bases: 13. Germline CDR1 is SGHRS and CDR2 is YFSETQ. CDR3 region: CASSLFRWQGARGYTF. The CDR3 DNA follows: TGCGCCAGCAGCTTGTTTAGGTGGCAGGGGGCAAGGGGCTACACCTTC.

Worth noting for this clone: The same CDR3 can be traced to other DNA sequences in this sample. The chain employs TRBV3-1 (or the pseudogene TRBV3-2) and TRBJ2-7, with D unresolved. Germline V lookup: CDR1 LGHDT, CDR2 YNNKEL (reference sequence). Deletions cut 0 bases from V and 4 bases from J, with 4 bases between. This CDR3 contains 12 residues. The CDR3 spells CASSQEGYEQYF. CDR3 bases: TGTGCCAGCAGCCAAGAAGGGTACGAGCAGTACTTC.

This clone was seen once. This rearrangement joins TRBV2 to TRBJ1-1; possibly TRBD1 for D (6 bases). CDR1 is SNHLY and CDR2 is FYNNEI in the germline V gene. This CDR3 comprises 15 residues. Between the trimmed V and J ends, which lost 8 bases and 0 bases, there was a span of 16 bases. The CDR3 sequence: CASGGPDQLNTEAFF. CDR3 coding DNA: TGTGCCAGCGGGGGCCCGGACCAGCTGAACACTGAAGCTTTCTTT.

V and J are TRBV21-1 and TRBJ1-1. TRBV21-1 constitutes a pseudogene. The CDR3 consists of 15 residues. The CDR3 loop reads CASSKVRGEVAEAFF. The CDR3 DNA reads TGTGCCAGCAGCAAAGTACGTGGGGAAGTCGCTGAAGCTTTCTTT.

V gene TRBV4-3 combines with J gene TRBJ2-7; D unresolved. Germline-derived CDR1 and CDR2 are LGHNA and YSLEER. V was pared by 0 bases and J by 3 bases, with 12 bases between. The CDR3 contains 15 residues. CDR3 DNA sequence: TGCGCCAGCAGCCAAGATAGGCAGATTTTCTACGAGCAGTACTTC. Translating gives CASSQDRQIFYEQYF.

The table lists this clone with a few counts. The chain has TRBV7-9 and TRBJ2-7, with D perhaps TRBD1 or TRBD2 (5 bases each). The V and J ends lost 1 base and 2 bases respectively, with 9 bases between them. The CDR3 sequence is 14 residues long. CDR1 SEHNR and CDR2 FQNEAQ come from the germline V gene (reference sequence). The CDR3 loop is CASSLEVGAYEQYV. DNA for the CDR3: TGTGCCAGCAGCTTAGAGGTGGGGGCCTACGAGCAGTACGTC.

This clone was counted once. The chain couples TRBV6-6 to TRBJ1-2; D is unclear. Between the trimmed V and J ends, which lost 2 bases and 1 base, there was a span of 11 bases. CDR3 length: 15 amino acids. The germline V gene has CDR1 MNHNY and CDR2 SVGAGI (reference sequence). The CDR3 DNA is TGTGCCAGCAGTTACGGCCAGCAACTTAACTATGGCTACACCTTC. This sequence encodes CASSYGQQLNYGYTF.

CDR3 loop: CASSEKGVIGLAGAEADTQYF. The CDR3 DNA follows: TGTGCCAGCAGCGAAAAAGGGGTAATTGGTCTAGCGGGAGCTGAGGCGGATACGCAGTATTTT. This rearrangement joins TRBV9 to TRBJ2-3, with 10 bases matching TRBD2. This CDR3 is built from 21 residues. V trimming: 3 bases; J trimming: 6 bases; junction bases outside the gene matches: 25. Germline lookup yields CDR1 SGDLS and CDR2 YYNGEE.

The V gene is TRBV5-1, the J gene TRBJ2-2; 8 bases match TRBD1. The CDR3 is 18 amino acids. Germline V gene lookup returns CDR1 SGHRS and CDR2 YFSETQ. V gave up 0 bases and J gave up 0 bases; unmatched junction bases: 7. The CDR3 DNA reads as TGCGCCAGCAGCTTGGGACAGGGGTGGAAAACGAACACCGGGGAGCTGTTTTTT. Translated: CASSLGQGWKTNTGELFF. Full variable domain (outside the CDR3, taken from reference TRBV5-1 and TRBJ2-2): KAGVTQTPRYLIKTRGQQVTLSCSPISGHRSVSWYQQTPGQGLQFLFEYFSETQRNKGNFPGRFSGRQFSNSRSEMNVSTLELGDSALYLCASSLGQGWKTNTGELFFGEGSRLTVL.

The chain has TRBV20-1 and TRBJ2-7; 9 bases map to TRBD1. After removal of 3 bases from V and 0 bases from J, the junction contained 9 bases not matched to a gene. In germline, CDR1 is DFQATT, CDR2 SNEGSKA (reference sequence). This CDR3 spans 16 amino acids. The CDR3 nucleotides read TGCAGTGCTAGTCCCGGGACAGGGCTAAGCTCCTACGAGCAGTACTTC. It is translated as CSASPGTGLSSYEQYF.

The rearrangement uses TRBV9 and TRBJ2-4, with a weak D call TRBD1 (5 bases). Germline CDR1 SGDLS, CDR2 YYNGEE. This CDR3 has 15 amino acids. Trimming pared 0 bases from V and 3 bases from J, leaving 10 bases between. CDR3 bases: TGTGCCAGCAGCGTAGCAGGGCTTGACAAAAACATTCAGTACTTC. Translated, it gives CASSVAGLDKNIQYF.